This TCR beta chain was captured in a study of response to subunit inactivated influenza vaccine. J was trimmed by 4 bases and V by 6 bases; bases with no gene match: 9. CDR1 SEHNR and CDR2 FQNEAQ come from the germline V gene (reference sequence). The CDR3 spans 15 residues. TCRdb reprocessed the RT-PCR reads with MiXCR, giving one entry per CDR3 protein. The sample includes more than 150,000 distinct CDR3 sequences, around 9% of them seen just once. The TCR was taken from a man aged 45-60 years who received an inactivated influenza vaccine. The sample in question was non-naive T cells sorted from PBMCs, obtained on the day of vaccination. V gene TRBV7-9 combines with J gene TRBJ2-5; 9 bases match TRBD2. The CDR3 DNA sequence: TGTGCCAGCAGTCCCGGCCCGACTAGCGGAGAGACCCAGTACTTC. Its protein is CASSPGPTSGETQYF.